These 17 T cell receptor beta chains originate from one sample sequenced in a study of blood T cells in healthy people across ages. A J-beta primer mix and a sample-barcoded 5' primer were used in a second PCR of roughly 7 to 12 cycles. TCRdb reprocessed the 5' RACE reads via MiXCR and lists one record per CDR3 protein. Seen here are 800,000 to 900,000 distinct CDR3 sequences, 55% to 65% observed once, and the top ten hold 25% to 35%. The sample taken for sequencing was blood. The receptors shown here come from a man aged 25 to 40 in good health.

The gene calls are TRBV20-1 and TRBJ2-7; unclear D gene. Germline-derived CDR1 and CDR2 are DFQATT and SNEGSKA (reference sequence). Trimming cost V 0 bases and J 2 bases, with 8 bases left between them. CDR3 length: 13 residues. CDR3 residues: CSARDRLTYEQYF. The CDR3 DNA is TGCAGTGCTAGAGACAGGTTAACCTACGAGCAGTACTTC.

This clonotype was counted only a few times. V usage is TRBV5-1 and J usage is TRBJ2-7; TRBD2 might be the D (5 bases). The CDR3 is 15 amino acids. Germline V gene data show CDR1 as SGHRS and CDR2 as YFSETQ. Trimming took 4 bases from V and 2 from J, leaving 16 bases between them. CDR3 sequence reads: CASSPRRSGTYEQYF. The DNA of the CDR3 is TGCGCCAGCAGCCCCCGGCGGAGCGGCACCTACGAGCAGTACTTC. The entire variable domain, with the rest obtained from reference TRBV5-1 and TRBJ2-7, is as follows: KAGVTQTPRYLIKTRGQQVTLSCSPISGHRSVSWYQQTPGQGLQFLFEYFSETQRNKGNFPGRFSGRQFSNSRSEMNVSTLELGDSALYLCASSPRRSGTYEQYFGPGTRLTVT.

The chain combines TRBV4-3 with TRBJ2-6; D remains unclear. Germline assignment: CDR1 LGHNA and CDR2 YSLEER. V was cut by 3 bases and J by 0 bases, with 6 bases left in between. This CDR3 comprises 15 residues. CDR3 in DNA: TGCGCCAGCAGCCACTACCGCTCTGGGGCCAACGTCCTGACTTTC. Protein: CASSHYRSGANVLTF.

This rearrangement joins TRBV7-3 to TRBJ2-1, with TRBD1 as a possible D gene (5 bases). The CDR3 has 15 residues. V gave up 1 base and J gave up 7 bases, with 14 bases separating them. The germline CDR1 and CDR2 sequences are SGHTA and FQGTGA. The CDR3 protein is CASSLKAGSRNEQFF. The CDR3 nucleotides are TGTGCCAGCAGCTTAAAGGCAGGGTCAAGAAATGAGCAGTTCTTC.

CDR3 nucleotides: TGCGCCAGCAGCTTGTTGGGCCTAGCAAGGGAGACCCAGTACTTC. The encoded protein is CASSLLGLARETQYF. This chain joins TRBV5-1 and TRBJ2-7; D is perhaps TRBD2 (5 bases). The J call may be in error: the DNA end matches TRBJ2-5 better. This CDR3 contains 15 residues. CDR1 is SGHRS, CDR2 YFSETQ, per germline.

This rearrangement joins TRBV7-9 to TRBJ2-1; D is perhaps TRBD2 (7 bases). The CDR3 runs 16 residues. Germline CDR1 reads SEHNR; CDR2 reads FQNEAQ (reference sequence). Trimming left V 5 bases short and J 6 bases short, with 20 bases between. CDR3 region: CASSPRRGGSFNEQFF. The CDR3 bases are TGTGCCAGCAGCCCCCGGAGGGGGGGATCTTTCAATGAGCAGTTCTTC. The complete variable domain, with remaining parts taken from reference TRBV7-9 and TRBJ2-1, reads DTGVSQNPRHKITKRGQNVTFRCDPISEHNRLYWYRQTLGQGPEFLTYFQNEAQLEKSRLLSDRFSAERPKGSFSTLEIQRTEQGDSAMYLCASSPRRGGSFNEQFFGPGTRLTVL.

A few counts support this clonotype. The rearrangement links TRBV9 to TRBJ2-2; D not certain. The CDR3 loop spans 12 amino acids. CDR1 is SGDLS, CDR2 YYNGEE, per germline. V dropped 0 bases and J dropped 7 bases, with 4 bases sitting between them. The CDR3 sequence: CASSVEGGELFF. The CDR3 nucleotides read TGTGCCAGCAGCGTAGAAGGCGGGGAGCTGTTTTTT.

The rearrangement uses TRBV5-5 and TRBJ1-5, with D possibly TRBD1 on 5 matching bases. The CDR3 covers 15 residues. Trimming left V 4 bases short and J 2 bases short, with 13 bases between. CDR1 is SGHKS and CDR2 is YYEKEE in the germline V gene (reference sequence). The CDR3 DNA reads TGTGCCAGCAGCCCCGGGGCCAGCGGCAATCAGCCCCAGCATTTT. Protein product: CASSPGASGNQPQHF.

The V and J genes are TRBV7-2 and TRBJ2-3, with D possibly matching TRBD2 (6 bases). Deletions cut 3 bases from V and 5 bases from J, with 15 bases between. This CDR3 has 15 residues. Germline CDR1 and CDR2: SGHTA and FQGNSA. The CDR3 region is CASSFYLEGIDTQYF. CDR3 sequence (DNA): TGTGCCAGCAGCTTTTACCTGGAGGGGATAGATACGCAGTATTTT.

V gene TRBV4-2 combines with J gene TRBJ2-7, with D possibly being TRBD1 (6 bases). V was pared by 1 base and J by 5 bases, with 9 bases between. The germline gives CDR1 LGHNA, CDR2 YNFKEQ. This CDR3 has 13 residues. In nucleotides, the CDR3 is TGTGCCAGCAGCCAAGTGGACAGCAACGAGCAGTACTTC. It codes for CASSQVDSNEQYF.

The chain carries TRBV6-6 and TRBJ2-7, with D unresolved. This CDR3 region has 13 residues. V was shortened by 5 bases and J by 3 bases, with 11 bases between the two germline ends. Germline V CDR1 and CDR2: MNHNY, SVGAGI (reference sequence). The CDR3 sequence: CASSRGLLYEQYF. DNA for the CDR3: TGTGCCAGCAGTCGAGGTTTGCTCTACGAGCAGTACTTC.

The chain carries TRBV6-1 and TRBJ2-6; D is unclear. Germline V gene lookup returns CDR1 MNHNS and CDR2 SASEGT. The CDR3 totals 14 residues. The V and J ends lost 8 bases and 4 bases respectively, with 12 bases between them. CDR3 in amino acids: CASQDVSGANVLTF. CDR3 sequence (DNA): TGTGCCAGCCAGGACGTATCGGGGGCCAACGTCCTGACTTTC.

A few counts support this clonotype. This sequence joins TRBV20-1 and TRBJ2-3; weak D call: TRBD2 (6 bases). Per germline, CDR1 DFQATT and CDR2 SNEGSKA (reference sequence). This CDR3 is built from 11 residues. The V and J ends lost 6 bases and 9 bases respectively, with 13 bases between them. CDR3 in DNA: TGCAGTGCGCTAGGAGGGAACACGCAGTATTTT. It translates to CSALGGNTQYF.

The rearrangement links TRBV7-9 to TRBJ1-5, with 9 bases that match TRBD1. Germline V gene lookup returns CDR1 SEHNR and CDR2 FQNEAQ (reference sequence). The CDR3 is 16 residues long. V was pared by 1 base and J by 6 bases, with 7 bases of the junction left unmatched. The CDR3 DNA sequence: TGTGCCAGCAGCTTAGGACAGGGGGATTTGGTTCAGCCCCAGCATTTT. This translates into CASSLGQGDLVQPQHF.

The V and J genes are TRBV20-1 and TRBJ2-2; 8 bases are a match to TRBD1. This CDR3 spans 15 amino acids. Trimming cost V 6 bases and J 2 bases; bases outside gene matches: 8. CDR1 DFQATT and CDR2 SNEGSKA come from the germline V gene (reference sequence). CDR3 coding DNA: TGCAGTGCCCACGACAGGGGCCTCAACACCGGGGAGCTGTTTTTT. It encodes CSAHDRGLNTGELFF.

The rearrangement joins TRBV12-3 or TRBV12-4 to TRBJ2-1; D not resolved. With 4 bases removed from V and 0 bases from J, the gap between germline ends came to 22 bases. The CDR3 covers 19 residues. CDR3 amino acids: CASSSRTRGTTSSYNEQFF. CDR3 bases: TGTGCCAGCAGTTCAAGGACCCGCGGAACTACGAGCTCCTACAATGAGCAGTTCTTC.

This chain connects TRBV6-1 to TRBJ2-4; D is possibly TRBD1 (5 bases). The better agreement between TRBJ2-7 and the DNA end casts doubt on the J call. From germline, CDR1 is MNHNS and CDR2 SASEGT. The length of the CDR3 is 14 residues. In DNA, the CDR3 is TGTGCCAGCAGCAGTACAGGAATTCCCTACGAGCAGTACTTC. It translates to CASSSTGIPYEQYF.